The 14 T cell receptor beta chains below come from one sample, sequenced in a study of T cell repertoires in cytomegalovirus infection. TCRdb re-called the reads through MiXCR, storing one row per CDR3 protein. The sample lists fewer than 60,000 distinct CDR3 sequences, around 19% occurring once. Their target antigens are unknown. The source was CD8+ T cells from cultured PBMCs, collected from culture after CMV antigen stimulation. These receptors were taken from a human donor in good health (CMV status not recorded). Some clones in this sample may be carry-over from other donors' samples.

There are a few counts of this clonotype. The chain recombines TRBV6-1 with TRBJ1-2; D remains unclear. The CDR3 spans 13 residues. The V end was cut by 5 bases, the J end by 8 bases, with 15 bases between. CDR1 is MNHNS and CDR2 is SASEGT in the germline V gene. The CDR3: CASSPSNSWGYTF. The CDR3 coding sequence is TGTGCCAGCAGTCCATCTAACTCCTGGGGCTACACCTTC.

The chain is built from TRBV18 and TRBJ2-7, with a weak D call TRBD2 (5 bases). CDR1 is KGHSH and CDR2 is LQKENI in the germline V gene. Trimming removed 6 bases from V and 0 bases from J, with 24 bases in between. CDR3 length: 18 amino acids. The chain's CDR3 is CASSPKIMRVSSSYEQYF. The CDR3 bases are TGTGCCAGCTCCCCAAAAATCATGAGGGTTTCCTCCTCCTACGAGCAGTACTTC.

This clonotype was seen only a few times. The chain combines TRBV4-3 with TRBJ2-1; TRBD1 agrees at 9 bases. The CDR3 runs 17 residues. V trimming: 4 bases; J trimming: 7 bases; junction bases outside the gene matches: 14. From germline, CDR1 is LGHNA and CDR2 YSLEER. CDR3 coding DNA: TGCGCCAGCAGCCGGCGATTTGAGACAGGGGGTAATAATGAGCAGTTCTTC. It translates to CASSRRFETGGNNEQFF.

V is TRBV7-8 and J is TRBJ1-5; maybe TRBD1 (6 bases). Looked up from germline, CDR1 is SGHVS and CDR2 is FQNEAQ. Trimming pared 4 bases from V and 4 bases from J, leaving 17 bases between. The CDR3 loop spans 16 amino acids. As DNA, the CDR3 is TGTGCCAGCAGCTCCCGAGGGGGGGCTATAAATCAGCCCCAGCATTTT. Translating gives CASSSRGGAINQPQHF. Full variable domain (rest looked up from reference TRBV7-8 and TRBJ1-5): GAGVSQSPRYKVAKRGQDVALRCDPISGHVSLFWYQQALGQGPEFLTYFQNEAQLDKSGLPSDRFFAERPEGSVSTLKIQRTQQEDSAVYLCASSSRGGAINQPQHFGDGTRLSIL.

The V and J genes are TRBV7-8 and TRBJ1-2; unclear D gene. V lost 2 bases, J lost 1 base, and 5 bases lay in between. Germline V gives CDR1 SGHVS, CDR2 FQNEAQ. This CDR3 contains 13 residues. The CDR3 nucleotides are TGTGCCAGCAGCTTAAACAATAACTATGGCTACACCTTC. This codes for CASSLNNNYGYTF.

The V and J genes are TRBV2 and TRBJ1-1; D remains ambiguous. This CDR3 is 11 amino acids long. The germline V and J ends were trimmed by 3 bases and 5 bases, with 4 bases remaining between them. Germline V gives CDR1 SNHLY, CDR2 FYNNEI. The CDR3 protein is CASSDRTEAFF. CDR3 in DNA: TGTGCCAGCAGTGACAGAACTGAAGCTTTCTTT.

This chain connects TRBV11-2 to TRBJ2-1; 8 positions match TRBD2. J gave up 0 bases and V 0 bases, and 10 bases lay outside the gene matches. The CDR3 runs 19 residues. Germline V gene sequence: CDR1 SGHAT, CDR2 FQNNGV. The CDR3 nucleotides are TGTGCCAGCAGCTTAGATGCCAGCGGGGGACTGAGCTCCTACAATGAGCAGTTCTTC. This codes for CASSLDASGGLSSYNEQFF.

This clonotype has only a few counts. The chain has TRBV7-8 and TRBJ2-7; D might be TRBD2 (5 bases). Germline lookup yields CDR1 SGHVS and CDR2 FQNEAQ. CDR3 length equals 14 residues. Trimming pared 1 base from V and 3 bases from J, leaving 10 bases between. The chain's CDR3 is CASSLGSAGYEQYF. CDR3 sequence (DNA): TGTGCCAGCAGCTTAGGATCGGCGGGCTACGAGCAGTACTTC.

The table lists this clonotype with a few counts. The genes are TRBV6-5 and TRBJ1-1; D perhaps matches TRBD1 (6 bases). The germline V gene has CDR1 MNHEY and CDR2 SVGAGI. The V and J ends lost 2 bases and 1 base respectively, with 11 bases between them. This CDR3 has 15 residues. The CDR3 nucleotides are TGTGCCAGCAGTTACGCACTACAGGGGAACACTGAAGCTTTCTTT. Protein product: CASSYALQGNTEAFF.

The CDR3 is CALGGLGHGYTF. CDR3 DNA sequence: TGTGCCCTCGGGGGACTAGGCCATGGCTACACCTTC. The chain has TRBV7-6 and TRBJ1-2, with a tentative D call TRBD1 (5 bases). Trimming cost V 11 bases and J 6 bases, with 16 bases left between them. The CDR3 contains 12 residues. Germline lookup yields CDR1 SGHVS and CDR2 FNYEAQ.

Here the CDR3 reads CASSGNGDPRQYF. CDR3 in DNA: TGTGCCAGCAGTGGTAACGGGGACCCCCGGCAGTACTTC. The chain carries TRBV6-1 and TRBJ2-7; possibly TRBD1 or TRBD2 for D (5 bases each). CDR1 and CDR2 from the germline V gene are MNHNS and SASEGT. Trimming cost V 4 bases and J 9 bases, with 16 bases left between them. This CDR3 region has 13 residues.

This clonotype was counted many times. The V call is TRBV27, the J call TRBJ1-5; D is possibly TRBD1 (6 bases). The CDR3 extends over 15 amino acids. The ends were cut back, 5 bases at V and 3 bases at J, with 14 bases in the middle. CDR1 and CDR2 from the germline V gene are MNHEY and SMNVEV (reference sequence). CDR3 DNA sequence: TGTGCCAGCAGTCCCGACAGGAGTGCCAATCAGCCCCAGCATTTT. This encodes CASSPDRSANQPQHF.

The sample holds a few counts of this clonotype. The chain recombines TRBV7-3 with TRBJ2-2; D might be TRBD2 (6 bases). Germline V gene data show CDR1 as SGHTA and CDR2 as FQGTGA. V lost 5 bases and J 6 bases, leaving 16 bases between the germline ends. The CDR3 covers 15 residues. This chain's CDR3 is CASSPGGEGSGELFF. As DNA, the CDR3 is TGTGCCAGCAGCCCCGGGGGAGAAGGATCCGGGGAGCTGTTTTTT.

The rearrangement uses TRBV5-6 and TRBJ2-4; 7 bases align to TRBD2. Germline V CDR1 and CDR2: SGHDT, YYEEEE. The CDR3 contains 16 residues. J lost 0 bases, V lost 2 bases, and 5 bases had no gene match. The CDR3 bases are TGTGCCAGCAGCTTAGGGAGGGGTCTAGCCAAAAACATTCAGTACTTC. Translation: CASSLGRGLAKNIQYF.